Given below is one T cell receptor beta chain in context. As yet, its antigen is unknown. This entry is derived from a study of blood T cells in healthy people across ages. Study-level background: Template switching recovered approximately one barcoded beta molecule for every two T cells.

With a J-beta primer mix and a sample-barcoded 5' primer, a second PCR ran about 7 to 11 cycles. In TCRdb, the 5' RACE reads were re-called with MiXCR into one record per CDR3 protein. Altogether about 1,400,000 distinct CDR3 sequences are present, approximately 38% being singletons, with the ten largest covering 7.9%. Broader study findings: Roughly linearly, TCR beta diversity per million T cells fell as age increased. In long-lived donors, naive CD4+ cell counts and diversity exceeded those of aged donors.

Every donor provided around 10 milliliters of peripheral blood. Germline lookup yields CDR1 MNHNY and CDR2 SVGAGI (reference sequence). This CDR3 region has 14 residues. V lost 6 bases to trimming and J lost 9 bases; unmatched junction nucleotides: 13. V usage is TRBV6-6 and J usage is TRBJ1-2, with TRBD1 matching 7 bases. Sequences were obtained from blood. The sequence came from a woman aged 18-35 years in good health. CDR3 coding DNA: TGTGCCAGCAGATCTGGACAGGACGCTTCTTGCTACACCTTC. This sequence encodes CASRSGQDASCYTF.